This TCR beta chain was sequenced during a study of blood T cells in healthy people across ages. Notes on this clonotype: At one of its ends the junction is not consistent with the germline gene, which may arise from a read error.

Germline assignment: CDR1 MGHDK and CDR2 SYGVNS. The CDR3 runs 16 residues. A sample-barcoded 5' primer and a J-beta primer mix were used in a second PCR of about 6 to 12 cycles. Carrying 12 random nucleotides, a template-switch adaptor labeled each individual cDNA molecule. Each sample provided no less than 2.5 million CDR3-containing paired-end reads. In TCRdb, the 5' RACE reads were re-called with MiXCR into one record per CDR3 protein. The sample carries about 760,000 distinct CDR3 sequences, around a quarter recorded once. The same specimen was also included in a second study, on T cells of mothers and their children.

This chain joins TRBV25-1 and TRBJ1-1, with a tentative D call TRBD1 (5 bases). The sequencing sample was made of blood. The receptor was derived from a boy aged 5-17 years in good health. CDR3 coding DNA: TGTGCCTGCAGTGAATGGGGGGAGGGAGGGAACACCGAAGCTTTCTTT. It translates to CACSEWGEGGNTEAFF.